The 27 T cell receptor beta chains below were found in one sample sequenced in a study of regulatory T cells in long-lasting Graves disease. The TCR beta library used iRepertoire HTBI primers with Arm-PCR amplification of CDR3. TCRdb ran MiXCR on the multiplex PCR reads and lists one entry per CDR3 protein. The repertoire holds 350,000 to 500,000 distinct CDR3 sequences, with approximately 22% as singletons. Time point described: persistent/refractory GD, antithyroid drugs over 5 years with positive TRAb. PBMC-extracted RNA yielded the TCR library. The material was peripheral blood mononuclear cells (PBMCs), obtained when the disease was refractory, from a patient treated with antithyroid drugs. These receptors all stem from a female donor with Graves disease.

This chain uses TRBV29-1 with TRBJ2-3, with D perhaps given as TRBD1 or TRBD2 (5 bases each). The CDR3 sequence is 14 residues long. Trimming pared 7 bases from V and 0 bases from J, leaving 14 bases between. CDR1 SQVTM and CDR2 ANQGSEA come from the germline V gene. CDR3 sequence: CSASSGLSTDTQYF. Written as DNA, the CDR3 is TGCAGCGCCTCCTCGGGGCTAAGCACAGATACGCAGTATTTT.

V usage is TRBV10-2 and J usage is TRBJ2-4; D might be TRBD2 (6 bases). The length of the CDR3 is 15 residues. Trimming took off 0 bases at V and 4 bases at J, with 10 bases between the two ends. The germline V gene encodes CDR1 WSHSY and CDR2 SAAADI. The CDR3 sequence is CASSESAGRKNIQYF. CDR3 DNA sequence: TGCGCCAGCAGTGAGTCAGCGGGTAGAAAAAACATTCAGTACTTC.

Ten or more counts support this clonotype. The V call is TRBV6-1, the J call TRBJ1-2; D perhaps matches TRBD1 (5 bases). CDR3 size: 13 residues. V gave up 4 bases and J gave up 4 bases, with 10 bases separating them. In germline, CDR1 is MNHNS, CDR2 SASEGT. CDR3 sequence (DNA): TGTGCCAGCAGTGGATATGACAGCTATGGCTACACCTTC. Protein: CASSGYDSYGYTF.

This clonotype was recorded at least ten times. The chain employs TRBV20-1 and TRBJ1-2, with 7 bases that match TRBD1. V lost 5 bases to trimming and J lost 2 bases; unmatched junction nucleotides: 5. Germline lookup yields CDR1 DFQATT and CDR2 SNEGSKA (reference sequence). The CDR3 consists of 13 residues. CDR3 coding DNA: TGCAGTGCTGAACGACAGGGCAACTATGGCTACACCTTC. It codes for CSAERQGNYGYTF.

This clonotype was seen a handful of times. This rearrangement joins TRBV25-1 to TRBJ2-5, with 8 bases identical to TRBD1. Germline V gives CDR1 MGHDK, CDR2 SYGVNS. The length of the CDR3 is 15 residues. Trimming took 1 base from V and 3 from J; bases not matched to a gene: 4. CDR3 nucleotides: TGTGCCAGCAGTGAATCGCAGGGGGCGAAAGAGACCCAGTACTTC. It codes for CASSESQGAKETQYF.

This clonotype appeared many times. The chain couples TRBV5-1 to TRBJ2-2, with 9 bases identical to TRBD1. Germline V gene lookup returns CDR1 SGHRS and CDR2 YFSETQ. Unmatched junction bases numbered 7, after V lost 4 bases and J lost 6 bases. This CDR3 is built from 15 residues. CDR3 sequence: CASSTGQGRAGELFF. In DNA form, the CDR3 reads TGCGCCAGCAGCACCGGACAGGGGAGAGCCGGGGAGCTGTTTTTT.

This clonotype was observed at least ten times. This chain connects TRBV28 to TRBJ1-5; 10 bases map to TRBD1. V trimming: 5 bases; J trimming: 6 bases; junction bases outside the gene matches: 7. Germline CDR1 is MDHEN and CDR2 is SYDVKM. The CDR3 sequence is 15 residues long. CDR3 DNA sequence: TGTGCCAGCAGTATGAGACAGGGGGCTGGTCAGCCCCAGCATTTT. It specifies CASSMRQGAGQPQHF.

The table lists this clonotype with many counts. The chain recombines TRBV28 with TRBJ1-6; TRBD1 aligns across 7 bases. The CDR3 has 13 amino acids. V dropped 10 bases and J dropped 10; count of bases not matched to a gene: 10. CDR1 is MDHEN, CDR2 SYDVKM, per germline. CDR3 in amino acids: CATEQGSRSPLHF. As DNA, the CDR3 is TGTGCCACCGAACAGGGGAGTAGGTCACCCCTCCACTTT. The entire variable domain, with the rest obtained from reference TRBV28 and TRBJ1-6, is as follows: DVKVTQSSRYLVKRTGEKVFLECVQDMDHENMFWYRQDPGLGLRLIYFSYDVKMKEKGDIPEGYSVSREKKERFSLILESASTNQTSMYLCATEQGSRSPLHFGNGTRLTVT.

This clonotype was observed many times. The chain links TRBV28 to TRBJ2-7; 9 nucleotides align to TRBD1. CDR1 is MDHEN and CDR2 is SYDVKM in the germline V gene. CDR3 length: 14 amino acids. V dropped 5 bases and J dropped 5; count of bases not matched to a gene: 7. The CDR3 coding sequence is TGTGCCAGCAGTGGACAGGGGCCTCCCCACGAGCAGTACTTC. Its translation: CASSGQGPPHEQYF. The full variable domain, completed using reference TRBV28 and TRBJ2-7, is DVKVTQSSRYLVKRTGEKVFLECVQDMDHENMFWYRQDPGLGLRLIYFSYDVKMKEKGDIPEGYSVSREKKERFSLILESASTNQTSMYLCASSGQGPPHEQYFGPGTRLTVT.

The rearrangement uses TRBV9 and TRBJ2-1; weak D call: TRBD1 (5 bases). The germline V gene encodes CDR1 SGDLS and CDR2 YYNGEE. V shed 0 bases and J shed 4 bases, with 5 bases lying between them. This CDR3 is 13 amino acids long. As DNA, the CDR3 is TGTGCCAGCAGCGTAGAGGGGTACAATGAGCAGTTCTTC. Translation: CASSVEGYNEQFF.

This clonotype was seen a single time. The chain combines TRBV20-1 with TRBJ2-5, with TRBD2 matching 10 bases. V dropped 1 base and J dropped 4; count of bases not matched to a gene: 9. The germline V gene encodes CDR1 DFQATT and CDR2 SNEGSKA (reference sequence). This CDR3 has 16 residues. CDR3 amino acids: CSARVAGGGLGETQYF. DNA for the CDR3: TGCAGTGCTAGAGTAGCGGGAGGAGGGTTGGGAGAGACCCAGTACTTC.

This clonotype has only a few counts. The rearrangement uses TRBV30 and TRBJ1-2; 10 bases align to TRBD1. Germline trimming cut 3 bases from V and 2 bases from J; bases unmatched to any gene: 6. Germline V lookup: CDR1 GTSNPN, CDR2 SVGIG (reference sequence). This CDR3 contains 15 residues. The CDR3 DNA follows: TGTGCCTGGAGCCCCCCGGGACAGGGGAACTATGGCTACACCTTC. Its translation: CAWSPPGQGNYGYTF.

This clonotype was seen repeatedly, ten times or more. This chain links TRBV6-1 with TRBJ1-2, with a weak D call TRBD1 (6 bases). Germline V CDR1 and CDR2: MNHNS, SASEGT. V was pared by 2 bases and J by 7 bases, with 11 bases between. CDR3 length: 13 residues. CDR3 sequence: CASSESPDSGYTF. In DNA form, the CDR3 reads TGTGCCAGCAGTGAAAGCCCGGACAGTGGCTACACCTTC.

The chain carries TRBV20-1 and TRBJ2-7, with 8 bases lining up with TRBD1. V shed 4 bases, J shed 0 bases, and the junction held 2 bases outside the gene matches. This CDR3 spans 13 amino acids. CDR1 is DFQATT, CDR2 SNEGSKA, per germline (reference sequence). The CDR3 loop is CSAKGQASYEQYF. The CDR3, as DNA: TGCAGTGCTAAGGGACAGGCCTCCTACGAGCAGTACTTC.

This clonotype was detected many times. This chain links TRBV18 with TRBJ1-2; D may be TRBD1 (5 bases). From germline, CDR1 is KGHSH and CDR2 LQKENI. This CDR3 has 14 residues. The germline V and J ends were trimmed by 3 bases and 4 bases, with 12 bases remaining between them. CDR3 residues: CASSPGTAPYGYTF. As DNA, the CDR3 is TGTGCCAGCTCACCCGGGACGGCACCCTATGGCTACACCTTC.

The chain uses TRBV4-2 and TRBJ2-5; D gene unclear. This CDR3 is 13 amino acids long. Germline V gene sequence: CDR1 LGHNA, CDR2 YNFKEQ. V was cut by 0 bases and J by 7 bases, with 9 bases left in between. The CDR3 DNA sequence: TGTGCCAGCAGCCAAGAGCGGACGGGGACCCAGTACTTC. Translating it yields CASSQERTGTQYF.

CDR3 residues: CASSQILAPQETQYF. CDR3 nucleotides: TGCGCCAGCAGCCAAATACTAGCGCCACAAGAGACCCAGTACTTC. The V gene is TRBV4-1, the J gene TRBJ2-5; TRBD2 agrees at 7 bases. CDR1 MGHRA and CDR2 YSYEKL come from the germline V gene. CDR3 length equals 15 residues. Losses at the gene ends were 2 bases for V and 2 bases for J; bases not matched to a gene: 5.

In regard to this clonotype: One base away lies a much larger clone, so this may be a sequencing read error. The CDR3 coding sequence is TGTGCCAGCAGTGGGGGGAGGTTGGTGTACTTC. Translating it yields CASSGGRLVYF. The gene calls are TRBV2 and TRBJ2-7, with D possibly TRBD2 on 6 matching bases. This CDR3 comprises 11 residues. The V end was cut by 4 bases, the J end by 12 bases, with 13 bases between. Germline CDR1 reads SNHLY; CDR2 reads FYNNEI.

At least ten counts were recorded for this clonotype. V is TRBV19 and J is TRBJ2-5, with 9 bases aligning to TRBD2. The J segment lost 5 bases and the V segment lost 0 bases, leaving 7 bases of the junction unmatched. The germline V gene has CDR1 LNHDA and CDR2 SQIVND (reference sequence). The CDR3 sequence is 16 residues long. This CDR3 reads CASSIERLAEGETQYF. The CDR3 nucleotides are TGTGCCAGTAGTATAGAACGACTAGCGGAGGGGGAGACCCAGTACTTC. Full variable domain (outside the CDR3, taken from reference TRBV19 and TRBJ2-5): DGGITQSPKYLFRKEGQNVTLSCEQNLNHDAMYWYRQDPGQGLRLIYYSQIVNDFQKGDIAEGYSVSREKKESFPLTVTSAQKNPTAFYLCASSIERLAEGETQYFGPGTRLLVL.

This clonotype was counted between two and nine times. The chain uses TRBV6-2 or TRBV6-3 and TRBJ1-3, with D tentatively TRBD1 (5 bases). The CDR3 runs to 16 residues. Trimming stripped 4 bases from V and 4 bases from J, with 17 bases between. Germline V gene lookup returns CDR1 MNHEY and CDR2 SVGEGT. CDR3 residues: CASSWGAWGTGNTIYF. The CDR3 DNA is TGTGCCAGCAGTTGGGGAGCGTGGGGCACGGGAAACACCATATATTTT.

The sample holds many counts of this clonotype. The chain links TRBV7-6 to TRBJ2-5; 13 bases match TRBD2. This CDR3 is 17 amino acids long. V trimming: 5 bases; J trimming: 3 bases; junction bases outside the gene matches: 9. Germline V lookup: CDR1 SGHVS, CDR2 FNYEAQ. CDR3 sequence reads: CASSRTSGSSGEETQYF. CDR3 nucleotide sequence: TGTGCCAGCAGCAGGACTAGCGGGAGTTCGGGGGAAGAGACCCAGTACTTC.

This clonotype was observed a handful of times. In nucleotides, the CDR3 is TGTGCCAGCAGTCCAGCGGGACGTTCAGATACGCAGTATTTT. Protein product: CASSPAGRSDTQYF. The chain has TRBV6-1 and TRBJ2-3; TRBD2 matches 7 bases. CDR3 length: 14 residues. Germline CDR1 is MNHNS and CDR2 is SASEGT. Germline trimming cut 5 bases from V and 4 bases from J; bases unmatched to any gene: 6.

The V and J genes are TRBV28 and TRBJ2-2, with D perhaps assigned TRBD1 or TRBD2 (5 bases each). With 2 bases removed from V and 4 bases from J, the gap between germline ends came to 11 bases. The germline gives CDR1 MDHEN, CDR2 SYDVKM. The CDR3 is 15 amino acids. CDR3 loop: CASSLRGRATGELFF. The CDR3, as DNA: TGTGCCAGCAGTTTACGGGGCAGGGCCACCGGGGAGCTGTTTTTT.

Points on this clonotype: A far larger clone lies a single base away; this is likely a read error. The chain combines TRBV24-1 with TRBJ2-3; D might be TRBD2 (5 bases). The germline CDR1 and CDR2 sequences are KGHDR and SFDVKD. This CDR3 is built from 16 residues. V was cut by 4 bases and J by 1 base, with 14 bases left in between. CDR3 sequence (DNA): TGTGCCACCAGTGAGTTTGTGGGAGTCGGCACAGATACGCAGTATTTT. Translated: CATSEFVGVGTDTQYF.

This clonotype was observed many times. The genes are TRBV2 and TRBJ1-5, with 9 bases fitting TRBD1. V was pared by 6 bases and J by 7 bases, with 4 bases of the junction left unmatched. CDR3 length: 13 amino acids. CDR1 is SNHLY, CDR2 FYNNEI, per germline. The CDR3 coding sequence is TGTGCCAGCAGCACAGGGGGCGACCAGCCCCAGCATTTT. Translation: CASSTGGDQPQHF.

The CDR3 nucleotides read TGCAGTGCCCCCCGGGGAACCTCGCTCGAGACCCAGTACTTC. Its translation is CSAPRGTSLETQYF. V is TRBV20-1 and J is TRBJ2-1, with D possibly matching TRBD2 (5 bases). Judging by the DNA end, TRBJ2-5 fits better; the J call may be wrong. The CDR3 consists of 14 residues. Germline V gene sequence: CDR1 DFQATT, CDR2 SNEGSKA (reference sequence).

The chain carries TRBV3-1 and TRBJ2-7, with 13 bases identical to TRBD2. There are 15 residues in the CDR3. Per germline, CDR1 LGHDT and CDR2 YNNKEL (reference sequence). The ends lost 5 bases at V and 2 bases at J; junction bases unmatched: 3. The CDR3 DNA sequence: TGTGCCAGCAGCGTAACTAGCGGGGGGGCCTACGAGCAGTACTTC. This translates into CASSVTSGGAYEQYF.